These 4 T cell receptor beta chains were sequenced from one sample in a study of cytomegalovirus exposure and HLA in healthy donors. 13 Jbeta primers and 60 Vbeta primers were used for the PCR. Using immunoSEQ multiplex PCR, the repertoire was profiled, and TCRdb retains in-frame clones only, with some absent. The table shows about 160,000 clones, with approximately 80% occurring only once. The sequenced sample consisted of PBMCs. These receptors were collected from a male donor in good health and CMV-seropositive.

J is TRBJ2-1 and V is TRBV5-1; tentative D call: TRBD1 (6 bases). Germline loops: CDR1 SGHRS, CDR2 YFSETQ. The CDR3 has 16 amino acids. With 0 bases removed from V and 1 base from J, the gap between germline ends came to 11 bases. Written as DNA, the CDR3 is TGCGCCAGCAGCTTGGCCAGGGGTGGATCCTACAATGAGCAGTTCTTC. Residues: CASSLARGGSYNEQFF.

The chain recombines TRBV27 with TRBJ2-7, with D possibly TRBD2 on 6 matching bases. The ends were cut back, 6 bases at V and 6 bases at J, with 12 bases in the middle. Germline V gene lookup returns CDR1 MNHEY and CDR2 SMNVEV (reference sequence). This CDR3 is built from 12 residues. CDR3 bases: TGTGCCAGCAGAGGGACTTCGGGCGAGCAGTACTTC. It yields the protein CASRGTSGEQYF.

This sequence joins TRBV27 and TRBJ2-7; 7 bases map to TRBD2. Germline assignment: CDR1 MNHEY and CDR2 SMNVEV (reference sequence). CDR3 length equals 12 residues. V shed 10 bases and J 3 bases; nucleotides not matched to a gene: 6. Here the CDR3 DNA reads TGTGCCACCCGGGCGGGGGACTACGAGCAGTACTTC. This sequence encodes CATRAGDYEQYF.

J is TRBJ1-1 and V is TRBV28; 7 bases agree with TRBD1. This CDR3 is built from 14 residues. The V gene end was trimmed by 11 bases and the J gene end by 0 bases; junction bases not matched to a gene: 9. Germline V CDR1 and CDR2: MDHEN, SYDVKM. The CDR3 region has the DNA TGTGCCGTTGGAAAGGGGGCGATGAACACTGAAGCTTTCTTT. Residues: CAVGKGAMNTEAFF.